This T cell receptor beta chain was recovered during a study of blood T cell repertoires in COVID-19. Whole-study context: Samples of COVID-19 (acute and convalescent) were obtained from the United States, Italy and Spain.

V lost 0 bases and J 3 bases, leaving 12 bases between the germline ends. Germline loops: CDR1 SGHRS, CDR2 YFSETQ. This CDR3 spans 15 amino acids. Study processing details: Nucleated cell number was recorded as an estimate derived from reference gene primer amplification. Assay: immunoSEQ multiplex PCR; the TCRdb copy retains only in-frame clones and omits some. V and J calls and clone size are those listed in that table; D and trimming were worked out from the DNA. The table shows over 200,000 clones, with approximately 88% occurring only once. The specimen sequenced was peripheral blood. The chain carries TRBV5-1 and TRBJ1-1; no definite D call. The receptor was isolated from a man between 35 and 55 years old with acute or convalescent COVID-19. The CDR3 loop reads CASSLGGEWYTEAFF. Here the CDR3 DNA reads TGCGCCAGCAGCTTGGGGGGAGAATGGTACACTGAAGCTTTCTTT. The full variable domain, with the rest looked up from reference TRBV5-1 and TRBJ1-1, is KAGVTQTPRYLIKTRGQQVTLSCSPISGHRSVSWYQQTPGQGLQFLFEYFSETQRNKGNFPGRFSGRQFSNSRSEMNVSTLELGDSALYLCASSLGGEWYTEAFFGQGTRLTVV.